This passage covers 3 T cell receptor beta chains from one sample sequenced in a study of blood T cell repertoires in COVID-19. Libraries were prepared by immunoSEQ multiplex PCR; TCRdb keeps only in-frame clonotypes and omits some of them. The sample lists 60,000 to 80,000 clones, roughly 90% seen once, with about 1.5% in the top ten. Sequenced input: peripheral blood. The receptors here all came from a woman older than 75 with acute or convalescent COVID-19.

The chain uses TRBV7-2 and TRBJ2-2; 7 nucleotides align to TRBD2. Germline V gene lookup returns CDR1 SGHTA and CDR2 FQGNSA. CDR3 length: 16 residues. J gave up 3 bases and V 0 bases, and 4 bases lay outside the gene matches. The CDR3 reads CASSLAGGPDTGELFF. The CDR3 nucleotides are TGTGCCAGCAGCTTAGCGGGAGGGCCTGACACCGGGGAGCTGTTTTTT.

V is TRBV30 and J is TRBJ2-7, with 7 bases fitting TRBD1. The length of the CDR3 is 14 residues. V gave up 0 bases and J gave up 2 bases; unmatched junction bases: 4. The V gene's germline CDR1 is GTSNPN and CDR2 SVGIG (reference sequence). CDR3 region: CAWSVGGTAYEQYF. CDR3 bases: TGTGCCTGGAGTGTAGGTGGGACAGCCTACGAGCAGTACTTC.

The V gene is TRBV28, the J gene TRBJ1-4; the match to TRBD1 covers 9 bases. CDR3 length: 16 amino acids. With 3 bases clipped from V and 13 bases from J, the junction kept 15 bases outside the gene matches. The germline gives CDR1 MDHEN, CDR2 SYDVKM. For the CDR3, the DNA is TGTGCCAGCAGTTTTTTAGGCAGACAGGGGGGATCGGGACTGTTTTTT. It encodes CASSFLGRQGGSGLFF.